This TCR beta chain was sequenced during a study of cytomegalovirus exposure and HLA in healthy donors. There were likely unrecorded immune exposures, though donors were nominally healthy when sampled. Points on this clone: Its antigen is unidentified.

The CDR3 length is 16 residues. CDR1 is SGDLS and CDR2 is YYNGEE in the germline V gene. V dropped 3 bases and J dropped 12; count of bases not matched to a gene: 14. PCR amplification relied on 60 Vbeta primers (plus 13 Jbeta primers). Clones were read by immunoSEQ multiplex PCR, and TCRdb kept only the in-frame ones, dropping some. The sample contains some 130,000 clones, around 72% of which appear only once. Study results and caveats: Many donors shared some public TCRs, even though most TCR sequences were rare. Researchers reported that a few CMV-associated chains were confirmed in vitro as CMV antigen-specific. An analysis that came later showed most CMV-associated TCR beta chains appearing HLA-restricted.

What was sequenced was PBMCs. V and J are TRBV9 and TRBJ2-7; 14 nucleotides match TRBD2. This TCR came from a man aged 50 to 60 in good health and CMV-seropositive. Here the CDR3 DNA reads TGTGCCAGCAGCGGAGTGCCGGGACTAGCGGGAGTATGGGGGTACTTC. Protein: CASSGVPGLAGVWGYF.